This T cell receptor beta chain originates from a study of CD8+ T cells in alopecia areata (dated by TCRdb to the late 2010s). General notes on the study: The treated patients, all with moderate-to-severe alopecia areata, were enrolled in an open-label pilot trial of oral tofacitinib given at 5 to 10 mg twice daily. The study used high-throughput TCRbeta sequencing to examine T cell clonal expansion in alopecia areata, in both the C3H/HeJ mouse model and human patients. Scalp clonality was compared across normal scalp (n=4), patchy alopecia areata scalp (n=8), and alopecia totalis/universalis scalp (n=8). Scalp tissue and sorted CD4+ and CD8+ peripheral blood T cells from patchy and totalis/universalis alopecia areata patients and from healthy controls were covered by human TCRbeta sequencing. RNA was extracted with the PAXgene miRNA kit for fixed scalp, the miRNeasy kit for PBMCs, and the RNeasy kit for mouse skin. In treated patients, disease severity was measured using the SALT score, which gives the percentage of scalp surface area affected. Patients on tofacitinib were biopsied at baseline and after 4 and 24 weeks of treatment, and several of the patients also had a later scalp biopsy. TCRbeta CDR3 regions were amplified by immunoSEQ multiplex PCR using 35 Vbeta forward and 13 Jbeta reverse primers. Patients stayed on tofacitinib for 6 to 18 months and then had 6 months of follow-up off drug so that delayed response and recurrence could be assessed.

Library prep was done by the immunoSEQ multiplex PCR assay. RNA was extracted from all samples and reverse transcribed into cDNA as template for TCR sequencing. SuperScript III was used for first-strand cDNA synthesis, primed with a 2:1 mix of oligo-dT and random hexamers. A synthetic immune receptor repertoire was used to measure amplification bias, and any remaining bias was corrected computationally. The authors' analysis ran thus. After raw reads were preprocessed to remove errors, the CDR3 was defined following IMGT conventions as running from the conserved cysteine to phenylalanine. Clonality was computed as 1 minus the Shannon entropy, with the entropy normalized by log2 of the number of productive unique TCRs. Whether each scalp clone was CD4 or CD8 was inferred by checking scalp TCRbeta sequences against the CD4 and CD8 repertoires from sorted blood. The table was pulled from immuneACCESS by TCRdb, which kept in-frame rearrangements only. Such tables lose some clones; where checked, under half of the loss comes from unresolved V genes, and the rest has no known cause. The V and J calls and clone size were taken over from that table, and D and trimming were inferred from the DNA. Counted in this sample were 120,000 to 150,000 clones; roughly 82% of them appeared once. The top ten clones comprise around 25% of the sample.

This sample's time point label indicates: around 29 days on oral tofacitinib. The treatment or condition tag for this specimen amounts to: oral pan-JAK inhibitor, 5-10 mg twice daily. From alopecia areata patients, peripheral blood was collected along with lesional scalp punch biopsies. PBMCs were separated by density centrifugation and stained for CD3, CD4 and CD8, after which CD4+ and CD8+ T cells were sorted on a FACSAria. A word on this clone: The target of this receptor is not known. It has no much larger one-base neighbor in the sample; base qualities were not kept.

The paper's findings and limits, for the study overall: Many expanded lesional clones persisted in scalp and blood during tofacitinib treatment, which may partly explain relapse after stopping treatment. Lesional scalp, especially in alopecia totalis/universalis, showed higher clonality and more expanded CD8+ clones than normal scalp, suggesting antigenic drive. Shared TCR sequences between patients were less evident than in mice, which may be partly attributable to HLA diversity in the patient population. Unlike mouse skin, which is dominated by gammadelta T cells, normal human skin has resident alphabeta T cells that are also sequenced, and this complicates analysis of the scalp TCR repertoire. Because the treated cohort was small and had just a single nonresponder, larger studies are needed to establish links between baseline CD8+ expansion and response. With tofacitinib, both scalp clonality and the number of expanded CD8+ clones among the top 100 scalp clones went down significantly.

Measured from the cysteine to the phenylalanine, the CDR3 is 15 residues long. The kept DNA is CDR3 alone, 45 bases in frame from the first base. V is pruned by 2 bases and J by 8 bases, leaving 6 bases of the junction without a gene match. CDR1 and CDR2 (MGHRA, YSYEKL) derive from the germline V gene. The rearrangement joined TRBV4-1 to TRBJ1-2; 12 of the junction bases match TRBD1. The TCR sequence derives from a human donor with alopecia areata. The sample consisted of CD8+ T cells sorted from blood, taken at week 4, from a patient treated with tofacitinib. The DNA is TGCGCCAGCAGCCAACGGGACAGGGGGCAGGAGGGCTACACCTTC. This translates into CASSQRDRGQEGYTF.